Included here is one T cell receptor beta chain sequence, with context. Its specific antigen is unknown. Per-nucleotide qualities are absent, and no much larger clonotype sits a single base away. This sample is drawn from a study of T cell responses to AZD1222 COVID-19 vaccine (dated by TCRdb to the early 2020s). Regarding the complete study: Because spike-specific TCR depth and breadth did not differ between the two schedules, AZD1222 recipients who got a second dose at roughly 4 weeks were pooled with those who got a second dose at roughly 12 weeks. A total of 233 trial participants underwent TCR sequencing, of whom about 210 had received two doses of AZD1222 and around 26 had received two doses of the MenACWY control vaccine. Trial participants were enrolled into age subgroups of 18-55, 56-69 and 70-plus years, which contained approximately 150, 30 and 60 TCR-sequenced participants, respectively. On the study overall, not on this receptor specifically: CD4 TCRs associated with the vaccine covered the entire spike protein, and the dominant responses were in regions 160-218 and 743-854. Conclusions about previously exposed vaccinees are limited, since just 6 or 7 AZD1222 recipients were seropositive for SARS-CoV-2 at baseline. No day 14 peak-response samples were available, so repertoires were characterized only after the peak T cell response. Reportedly, close to half of the unique spike-specific TCRs recognized epitopes lying outside the regions that are mutated in the B.1.351 and B.1.1.7 variants. Participants were mostly white British and included more females than males, and it was suggested by the authors that clonal diversity may have been underestimated. After two AZD1222 doses, both the breadth and the depth of spike-specific TCRs were significantly higher than at day 0 and than in MenACWY recipients. In the small 56-69-year group, the increase in depth fell short of significance, most likely because of low power.

The CDR3 regions of human TCRbeta chains were subjected to immunosequencing. In the authors' own workflow: TCRs in the repertoires were matched against a reference library of SARS-CoV-2-specific TCRs that had been generated with the MIRA antigen-specificity platform. Breadth meant the fraction of unique TCRs that were SARS-CoV-2-associated, whereas depth meant the fraction of total T cells that were SARS-CoV-2-associated. Each spike-specific TCR was assigned to its reactive spike region and to a CD4 or CD8 class using the MIRA data. Log10-transformed breadth and depth values were compared by one-way ANOVA with Sidak's multiple comparisons tests. The immuneACCESS repertoire file appears here via TCRdb, limited to in-frame rearrangements. These files lack a portion of the clones; in checked studies, under half of the deficit traces to unresolved V genes, and the cause of the others is not known. V and J calls and clone size are as listed in that table; D and trimming were resolved from the DNA. The sample table records about 99,000 clones; approximately 90% of these occur just once. The top ten constitute 2.5% to 3% of the sample.

V sheds 2 bases and J sheds 4 bases, leaving 6 bases between their ends. There are 13 amino acids in the CDR3, from cysteine to phenylalanine inclusive. Just CDR3 DNA is preserved here, 39 bases in frame from base 1. CDR1 MNHEY and CDR2 SVGAGI are derived from the germline V gene. The time point tag for this specimen amounts to: baseline before first vaccination. Vaccinee samples were obtained from the UK trials COV001 and COV002, which included a single-blind randomized controlled phase 2/3 trial of AZD1222 (ChAdOx1 nCoV-19) in healthy adults. Trial participant PBMC samples were collected at day 0 and day 28 after the second dose for TCRbeta chain sequencing.

The chain joins TRBV6-5 to TRBJ2-1; no D gene is confidently identified. The starting material was peripheral blood, obtained on day 0 of AZD1222 vaccination. This TCR derives from an adult in good health. The base sequence is TGTGCCAGCAGTTACGCCAGTTACAATGAGCAGTTCTTC. It specifies CASSYASYNEQFF.